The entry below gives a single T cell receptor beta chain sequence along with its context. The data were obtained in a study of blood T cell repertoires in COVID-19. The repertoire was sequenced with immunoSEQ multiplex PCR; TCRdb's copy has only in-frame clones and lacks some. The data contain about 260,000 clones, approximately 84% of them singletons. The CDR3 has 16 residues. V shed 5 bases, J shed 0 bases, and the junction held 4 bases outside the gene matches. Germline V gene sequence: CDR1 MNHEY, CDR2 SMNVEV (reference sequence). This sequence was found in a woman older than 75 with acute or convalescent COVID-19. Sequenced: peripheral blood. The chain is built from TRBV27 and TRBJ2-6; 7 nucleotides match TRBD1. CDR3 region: CASSRDSTSGANVLTF. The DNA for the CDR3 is TGTGCCAGCAGTCGGGACAGCACCTCTGGGGCCAACGTCCTGACTTTC.